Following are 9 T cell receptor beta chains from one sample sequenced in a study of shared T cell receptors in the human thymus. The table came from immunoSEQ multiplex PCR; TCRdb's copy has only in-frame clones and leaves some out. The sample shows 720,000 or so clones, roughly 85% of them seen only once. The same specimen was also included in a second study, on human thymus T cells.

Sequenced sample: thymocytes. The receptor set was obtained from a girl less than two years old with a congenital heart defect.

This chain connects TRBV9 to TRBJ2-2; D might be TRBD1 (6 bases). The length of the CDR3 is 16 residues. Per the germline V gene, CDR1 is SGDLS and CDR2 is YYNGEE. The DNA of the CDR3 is TGTGCAACACATCAGGGGCAGGGCGGGAACACCGGGGAGCTGTTTTTT. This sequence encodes CATHQGQGGNTGELFF.

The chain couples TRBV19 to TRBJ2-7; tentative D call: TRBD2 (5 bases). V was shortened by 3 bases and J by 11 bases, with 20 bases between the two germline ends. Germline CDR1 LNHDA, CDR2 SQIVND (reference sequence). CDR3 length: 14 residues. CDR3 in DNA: TGTGCCAGTAGTATGCGTGGGCAGTTATCCGGGGAGTACTTC. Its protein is CASSMRGQLSGEYF.

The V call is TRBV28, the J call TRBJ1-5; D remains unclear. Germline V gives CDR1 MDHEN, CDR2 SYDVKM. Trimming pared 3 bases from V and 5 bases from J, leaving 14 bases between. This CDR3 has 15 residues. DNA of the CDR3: TGTGCCAGCAGTTTCCCCATGGCAGTTCATCAGCCCCAGCATTTT. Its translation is CASSFPMAVHQPQHF.

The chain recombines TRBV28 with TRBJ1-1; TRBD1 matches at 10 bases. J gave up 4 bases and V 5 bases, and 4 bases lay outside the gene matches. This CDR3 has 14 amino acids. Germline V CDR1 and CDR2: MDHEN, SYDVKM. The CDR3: CASSGRTGGTEAFF. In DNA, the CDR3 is TGTGCCAGCAGTGGCCGGACAGGGGGCACTGAAGCTTTCTTT.

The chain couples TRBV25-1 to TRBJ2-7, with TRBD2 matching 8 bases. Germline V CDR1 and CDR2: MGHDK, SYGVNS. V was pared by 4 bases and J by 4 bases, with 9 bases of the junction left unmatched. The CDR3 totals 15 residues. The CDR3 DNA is TGTGCCAGCAGTGCCGGGACTAGGTTTCAGTACGAGCAGTACTTC. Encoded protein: CASSAGTRFQYEQYF.

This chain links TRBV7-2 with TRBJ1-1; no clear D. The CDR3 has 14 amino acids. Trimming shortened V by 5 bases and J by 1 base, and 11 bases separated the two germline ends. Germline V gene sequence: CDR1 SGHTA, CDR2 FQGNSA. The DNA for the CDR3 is TGTGCCAGCAGCCGGAAGCAGCGGAACACTGAAGCTTTCTTT. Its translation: CASSRKQRNTEAFF.

CDR3 loop: CASSPTLPPGGNSPLHF. The CDR3 DNA reads as TGCGCCAGCAGCCCCACCCTTCCACCCGGAGGGAATTCACCCCTCCACTTT. The chain carries TRBV4-1 and TRBJ1-6; D gene uncertain. Germline V lookup: CDR1 MGHRA, CDR2 YSYEKL. V gave up 4 bases and J gave up 7 bases, with 20 bases separating them. The CDR3 has 17 residues.

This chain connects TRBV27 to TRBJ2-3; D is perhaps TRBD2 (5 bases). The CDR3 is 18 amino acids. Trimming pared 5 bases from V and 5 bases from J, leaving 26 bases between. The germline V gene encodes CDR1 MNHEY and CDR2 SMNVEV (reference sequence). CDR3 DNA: TGTGCCAGCAGTCAACCGTACCCCCGGTTCGGACTCGTAGATACGCAGTATTTT. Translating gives CASSQPYPRFGLVDTQYF.

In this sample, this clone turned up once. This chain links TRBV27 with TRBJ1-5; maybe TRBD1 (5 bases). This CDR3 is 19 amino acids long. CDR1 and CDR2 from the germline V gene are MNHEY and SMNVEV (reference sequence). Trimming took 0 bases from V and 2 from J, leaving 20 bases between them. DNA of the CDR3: TGTGCCAGCAGTTTATCTGGGGCTGTAAAGGCTAAGGGCAATCAGCCCCAGCATTTT. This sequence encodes CASSLSGAVKAKGNQPQHF.